This passage covers 3 T cell receptor beta chains from one sample sequenced in a study of T cells in Graves' hyperthyroidism and ophthalmopathy. TCR beta CDR3 sequences were amplified from RNA transcripts. The TCR CDR3 was amplified in a first-round RT-PCR using the HTBI primer set. One entry per CDR3 protein results from TCRdb running MiXCR on the multiplex PCR reads. The sample consists of approximately 400,000 distinct CDR3 sequences, approximately 17% of them appearing once. The sample was blood. The receptors were gathered from a man younger than 35 with Graves' ophthalmopathy.

This clonotype was observed a handful of times. The V gene is TRBV6-6, the J gene TRBJ1-4; unclear D gene. The CDR3 is 13 residues long. Germline CDR1 is MNHNY and CDR2 is SVGAGI (reference sequence). With 0 bases removed from V and 10 bases from J, the gap between germline ends came to 9 bases. The CDR3 here is CASSYSGRPKLFF. CDR3 DNA sequence: TGTGCCAGCAGTTACTCAGGCAGGCCAAAACTGTTTTTT.

This clonotype was seen a handful of times. This chain uses TRBV20-1 with TRBJ1-5, with 7 bases identical to TRBD1. The V gene end was trimmed by 6 bases and the J gene end by 2 bases; junction bases not matched to a gene: 10. Germline-derived CDR1 and CDR2 are DFQATT and SNEGSKA (reference sequence). This CDR3 is built from 15 residues. Written as DNA, the CDR3 is TGCAGTGCAACAGACAGGGAGGTGGGCAATCAGCCCCAGCATTTT. It codes for CSATDREVGNQPQHF.

Many counts were recorded for this clonotype. This chain uses TRBV6-1 with TRBJ1-5, with D perhaps matching TRBD1 (5 bases). Germline CDR1 reads MNHNS; CDR2 reads SASEGT. The CDR3 loop spans 14 amino acids. The V and J ends lost 5 bases and 7 bases respectively, with 15 bases between them. DNA of the CDR3: TGTGCCAGCAGTCCAGCCCCTTGGGGCCAGCCCCAGCATTTT. It is translated as CASSPAPWGQPQHF.